The rows below give T cell receptor beta chains drawn from one sample of a study of cytomegalovirus exposure and HLA in healthy donors. Only in-frame clones appear in the TCRdb table, and some are missing; sequencing was by immunoSEQ multiplex PCR. This table has 77,000 or so clones, under 80% appearing once. Sequenced input: PBMCs. All receptors come from a man aged 35 to 55 in good health and CMV-seronegative. Both conserved end residues are part of each CDR3. Fields, in order: D gene, V gene, clone size, J gene, CDR3 DNA, CDR3 protein. D genes are given only for firm matches. Only some rows state a clone size, as once, few, many or a class for expanded clones.

>TRBD1|TRBV28|NA|TRBJ1-4
TGTGCCAGCAGTTTACTACATTCAGGGGGCGGTGTCTCAAAACTGTTTTTT
CASSLLHSGGGVSKLFF
>TRBD1|TRBV6-6|NA|TRBJ1-2
TGTGCCAGTTCAGGGGGCGACGGCTACACCTTC
CASSGGDGYTF
>NA|TRBV5-4|NA|TRBJ2-3
TGTGCCAGCAGCTCAGACGGGGGGCGTACGACAGATACGCAGTATTTT
CASSSDGGRTTDTQYF
>NA|TRBV29-1|NA|TRBJ2-7
TGCAGCGTTTTACAGAGCCACGAGCAGTACTTC
CSVLQSHEQYF
>TRBD2|TRBV4-2|few|TRBJ2-1
TGTGCCAGCAGCCAAGTAAGTGATAGCGGGAAGGGCTACAATGAGCAGTTCTTC
CASSQVSDSGKGYNEQFF
>TRBD1|TRBV28|NA|TRBJ2-2
TGTGCCAGTCGCCTGGGGACAGGGAACACCGGGGAGCTGTTTTTT
CASRLGTGNTGELFF
>TRBD1|TRBV7-8|NA|TRBJ2-1
TGTGCCAGCAGCTTGTCAGGACAGGCTAATCTAAAGCAGTTCTTC
CASSLSGQANLKQFF
>TRBD2|TRBV14|NA|TRBJ2-5
TGTGCCAGCAGCCCCGCAGGACTAGCGGGCCAAGAGACCCAGTACTTC
CASSPAGLAGQETQYF
>TRBD2|TRBV7-9|NA|TRBJ2-5
TGTGCCAGCCTTACCCAGGGAGGGCCCTTGGAGACCCAGTACTTC
CASLTQGGPLETQYF
>NA|TRBV25-1|NA|TRBJ2-7
TGTGCCAGCAGTGAACGGAGCGGGTTATTTGGGGAGCAGTACTTC
CASSERSGLFGEQYF
>TRBD1|TRBV7-2|few|TRBJ1-1
TGTGCCAGCATAGGACAGGTAAACACTGAAGCTTTCTTT
CASIGQVNTEAFF
>NA|TRBV4-2|NA|TRBJ2-7
TGTGCCAGCAGCCAAGATCGGGGCGGGACCCCCTACGAGCAGTACTTC
CASSQDRGGTPYEQYF
>TRBD2|TRBV4-1|NA|TRBJ2-2
TGCGCCAGCAGCCAGGTGACTAGCGGGAGATGGGAGCTGTTTTTT
CASSQVTSGRWELFF
>TRBD2|TRBV5-1|few|TRBJ2-7
TGCGCCAGCAGCTTGGCCCGGGGGACTATCTACGAGCAGTACTTC
CASSLARGTIYEQYF
>TRBD1|TRBV28|few|TRBJ1-1
TGTGCCAGCAGGTACTTACAGGGGGACACTGAAGCTTTCTTT
CASRYLQGDTEAFF
>NA|TRBV5-4|NA|TRBJ2-6
TGTGCCAGCAGCTATGACAGTGCTGGGGCCAACGGCCTGACTTTC
CASSYDSAGANGLTF
>NA|TRBV28|NA|TRBJ2-3
TGTGCCAGCATAAGCACAGATACGCAGTATTTT
CASISTDTQYF
>NA|TRBV5-1|NA|TRBJ1-4
TGCGCCAGCAGCCCGGGGGACGGACGGGCTGAAAAACTGTTTTTT
CASSPGDGRAEKLFF
>TRBD1|TRBV6-1|NA|TRBJ2-2
TGTGCCAGCAGAACCACCCGACAGGGGATCGGGGAGCTGTTTTTT
CASRTTRQGIGELFF
>TRBD1|TRBV5-1|NA|TRBJ1-1
TGCGCCAGCAGCTTGGGAATCCAGGGGGTAGTCACTGAAGCTTTCTTT
CASSLGIQGVVTEAFF
>NA|TRBV29-1|NA|TRBJ1-2
TGCAGCGTTACAGGGCCTGATGATGGCTACACCTTC
CSVTGPDDGYTF
>NA|TRBV5-6|NA|TRBJ1-1
TGTGCCAGCAGCTTGGGACAGGCGCCCACTGAAGCTTTCTTT
CASSLGQAPTEAFF
>NA|TRBV18|NA|TRBJ1-5
TGTGCCAGCTCACCACGGGGGGTAGATAGCAATCAGCCCCAGCATTTT
CASSPRGVDSNQPQHF